This T cell receptor beta chain was identified during a study of Ad26.COV2.S vaccination and SARS-CoV-2 variants. Some clones are missing from TCRdb's copy, which holds only in-frame ones; the method was immunoSEQ multiplex PCR. This table holds approximately 350,000 clones, roughly 91% found once. The treatment here: over 15 received Ad26.COV2.S at low or high dose, single or two shots; about 5 received placebo; per-sample allocation not given. Following the first vaccine or placebo injection, samples were taken on day 63. The CDR3 covers 11 residues. From germline, CDR1 is SQVTM and CDR2 ANQGSEA. V dropped 5 bases and J dropped 5 bases, with 9 bases sitting between them. This clone showed up just once.

The sequence derives from a person between 18 and 65 years old who received the Ad26.COV2.S COVID-19 vaccine or a placebo. The sequenced sample was peripheral blood, obtained in a trial of Ad26.COV2.S vaccine versus placebo. V gene TRBV29-1 combines with J gene TRBJ1-1; no firm D call. CDR3 nucleotides: TGCAGCGTTTCCTCACTAACTGAAGCTTTCTTT. Amino acid sequence: CSVSSLTEAFF.